Each of the 15 T cell receptor beta chains below was sequenced from the same sample in a study of lymphopenia after photon versus proton radiotherapy. Generated by immunoSEQ multiplex PCR, the TCRdb table keeps only in-frame clones and is missing some. This sample has approximately 21,000 clones, with 85% found just once. Sequences were derived from peripheral blood, sampled from a patient treated with photon-based radiotherapy. These receptors were obtained from a man aged 60 to 69 with pancreatic cancer.

This rearrangement joins TRBV30 to TRBJ1-6; tentative D call: TRBD1 (5 bases). Trimming cost V 4 bases and J 9 bases, with 13 bases left between them. The germline CDR1 and CDR2 sequences are GTSNPN and SVGIG (reference sequence). CDR3 length: 13 amino acids. CDR3 protein: CAWTDQGRSPLHF. In nucleotides, the CDR3 is TGTGCCTGGACTGATCAGGGACGTTCACCCCTCCACTTT.

The sample holds one count of this clone. This sequence joins TRBV5-1 and TRBJ2-5; 8 bases fit TRBD1. Trimming cost V 5 bases and J 11 bases; bases outside gene matches: 14. The CDR3 covers 14 residues. Germline CDR1 reads SGHRS; CDR2 reads YFSETQ. Here the CDR3 reads CASSFGNRGFEQYF. CDR3 in DNA: TGCGCCAGCAGTTTTGGGAACAGGGGGTTTGAGCAGTACTTC.

The chain links TRBV5-1 to TRBJ2-3, with 12 bases aligning to TRBD2. The CDR3 spans 19 residues. V was clipped by 4 bases and J by 3 bases; unmatched bases: 15. CDR1 and CDR2 (germline): SGHRS, YFSETQ. The DNA for the CDR3 is TGCGCCAGCAGCCAACTACCGGGAACTAGCGGGGGGACTACAGATACGCAGTATTTT. Its protein product is CASSQLPGTSGGTTDTQYF.

J is TRBJ1-1 and V is TRBV21-1; the D call TRBD1 from the table was never checked on the DNA. TRBV21-1 is recorded as a pseudogene. This CDR3 spans 16 amino acids. This CDR3 reads CASIFRSTDMNTEAFF. CDR3 DNA: TGTGCCAGCATATTCAGGTCAACGGATATGAACACTGAAGCTTTCTTT.

The rearrangement joins TRBV30 to TRBJ1-6, with 7 bases aligning to TRBD1. Looked up from germline, CDR1 is GTSNPN and CDR2 is SVGIG (reference sequence). CDR3 length: 13 residues. With V trimmed by 1 base and J by 10 bases, 4 bases remained unmatched. The CDR3 loop is CAWSEAGGSPLHF. The CDR3 DNA follows: TGTGCCTGGAGTGAGGCAGGGGGATCACCCCTCCACTTT.

This clone has a handful of counts. The chain has TRBV2 and TRBJ1-5; no clear D. The germline V gene encodes CDR1 SNHLY and CDR2 FYNNEI. V dropped 3 bases and J dropped 5 bases, with 11 bases sitting between them. This CDR3 spans 14 amino acids. Here the CDR3 DNA reads TGTGCCAGCAGTGATATGGCAGTGTATCAGCCCCAGCATTTT. This codes for CASSDMAVYQPQHF.

The genes are TRBV5-1 and TRBJ1-3; TRBD1 matches at 7 bases. CDR1 is SGHRS and CDR2 is YFSETQ in the germline V gene. The CDR3 sequence is 15 residues long. The V gene end was trimmed by 6 bases and the J gene end by 0 bases; junction bases not matched to a gene: 6. For the CDR3, the DNA is TGCGCCAGCAAGCCGACAGGGTCCTCTGGAAACACCATATATTTT. Residues: CASKPTGSSGNTIYF.

This chain links TRBV10-3 with TRBJ2-3; D ambiguous. Germline CDR1 is ENHRY and CDR2 is SYGVKD. The CDR3 consists of 14 residues. V shed 0 bases and J shed 2 bases, with 6 bases lying between them. The CDR3 protein is CAISESLSTDTQYF. The CDR3 DNA reads TGTGCCATCAGTGAGTCTCTGTCCACAGATACGCAGTATTTT.

This chain connects TRBV7-8 to TRBJ2-7; 8 bases line up with TRBD2. With V trimmed by 4 bases and J by 3 bases, 8 bases remained unmatched. Looked up from germline, CDR1 is SGHVS and CDR2 is FQNEAQ. This CDR3 has 15 residues. CDR3 DNA sequence: TGTGCCAGCAGCTCAGGGGTAGCGGGGCTCTACGAGCAGTACTTC. It translates to CASSSGVAGLYEQYF. The full variable domain, completed using reference TRBV7-8 and TRBJ2-7, is GAGVSQSPRYKVAKRGQDVALRCDPISGHVSLFWYQQALGQGPEFLTYFQNEAQLDKSGLPSDRFFAERPEGSVSTLKIQRTQQEDSAVYLCASSSGVAGLYEQYFGPGTRLTVT.

The V and J genes are TRBV7-9 and TRBJ1-4; 9 bases align to TRBD1. In germline, CDR1 is SEHNR, CDR2 FQNEAQ (reference sequence). The CDR3 consists of 14 residues. V lost 6 bases and J lost 15; bases outside the gene matches: 14. The CDR3 is CASSPTGGLVRMFF. In nucleotides, the CDR3 is TGTGCCAGCAGTCCAACAGGGGGCTTAGTGAGGATGTTTTTT.

The genes are TRBV29-1 and TRBJ1-1; tentative D call: TRBD1 (5 bases). Germline-derived CDR1 and CDR2 are SQVTM and ANQGSEA. CDR3 length: 12 residues. V lost 1 base and J 9 bases, leaving 12 bases between the germline ends. CDR3 DNA sequence: TGCAGCGTTGAAGCAGGGTCGAGTCAAGCTTTCTTT. This sequence encodes CSVEAGSSQAFF.

V usage is TRBV14 and J usage is TRBJ2-7; D unresolved. V was pared by 0 bases and J by 4 bases, with 4 bases between. This CDR3 has 12 residues. The germline CDR1 and CDR2 sequences are SGHDN and FVKESK. Here the CDR3 reads CASSQEYYEQYF. The CDR3 DNA sequence: TGTGCCAGCAGCCAAGAATATTACGAGCAGTACTTC.

V and J are TRBV5-1 and TRBJ2-7; tentatively, D is TRBD2 (6 bases). Germline loops: CDR1 SGHRS, CDR2 YFSETQ. V gave up 6 bases and J gave up 0 bases, with 25 bases separating them. This CDR3 region has 18 residues. This CDR3 reads CASTRLPTSPSSSYEQYF. CDR3 DNA sequence: TGCGCCAGCACTCGGCTCCCTACTAGCCCTTCTAGCTCCTACGAGCAGTACTTC.

This clone was seen a few times. This chain joins TRBV19 and TRBJ1-1, with D unclear. Trimming removed 10 bases at V and 2 bases at J, with 14 bases between. The CDR3 covers 13 residues. Germline V gene data show CDR1 as LNHDA and CDR2 as SQIVND (reference sequence). The CDR3, as DNA: TGTGCCACCTCGGGGTGGGCTAACACTGAAGCTTTCTTT. Protein product: CATSGWANTEAFF.

CDR3 coding DNA: TGTGCCAGCAGTACCAGAGAGGGTTTTCATGGCTACACCTTC. This encodes CASSTREGFHGYTF. The chain carries TRBV27 and TRBJ1-2; D ambiguous. The CDR3 has 14 amino acids. V dropped 5 bases and J dropped 6 bases, with 16 bases sitting between them. Germline CDR1 and CDR2: MNHEY and SMNVEV (reference sequence).